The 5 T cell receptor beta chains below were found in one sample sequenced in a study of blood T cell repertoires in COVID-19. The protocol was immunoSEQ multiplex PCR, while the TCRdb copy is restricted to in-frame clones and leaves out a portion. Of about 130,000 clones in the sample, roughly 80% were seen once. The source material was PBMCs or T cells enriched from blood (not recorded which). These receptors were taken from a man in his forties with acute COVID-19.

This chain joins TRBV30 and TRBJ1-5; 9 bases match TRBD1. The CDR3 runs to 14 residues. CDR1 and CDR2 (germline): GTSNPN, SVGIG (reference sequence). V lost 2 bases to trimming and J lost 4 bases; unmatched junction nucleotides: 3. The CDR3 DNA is TGTGCCTGGAGTCGCGGACAGGGGAATCAGCCCCAGCATTTT. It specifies CAWSRGQGNQPQHF.

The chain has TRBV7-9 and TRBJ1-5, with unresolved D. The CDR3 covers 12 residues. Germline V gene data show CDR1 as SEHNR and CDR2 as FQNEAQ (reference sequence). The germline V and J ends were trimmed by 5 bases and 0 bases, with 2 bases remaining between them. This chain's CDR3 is CASSRSNQPQHF. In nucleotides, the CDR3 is TGTGCCAGCAGCCGTAGCAATCAGCCCCAGCATTTT.

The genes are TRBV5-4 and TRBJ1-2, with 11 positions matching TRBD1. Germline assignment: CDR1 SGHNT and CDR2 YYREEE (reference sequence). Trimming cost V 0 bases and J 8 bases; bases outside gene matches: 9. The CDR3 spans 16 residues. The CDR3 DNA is TGTGCCAGCAGCTTGGAAGGATGGGACAGGGGGAACGGCTACACCTTC. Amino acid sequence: CASSLEGWDRGNGYTF. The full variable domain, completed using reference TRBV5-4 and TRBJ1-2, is ETGVTQSPTHLIKTRGQQVTLRCSSQSGHNTVSWYQQALGQGPQFIFQYYREEENGRGNFPPRFSGLQFPNYSSELNVNALELDDSALYLCASSLEGWDRGNGYTFGSGTRLTVV.

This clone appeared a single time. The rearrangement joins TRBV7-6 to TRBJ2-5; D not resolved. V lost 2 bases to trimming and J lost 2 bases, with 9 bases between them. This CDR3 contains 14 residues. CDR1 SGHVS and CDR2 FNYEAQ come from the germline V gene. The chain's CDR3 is CASSLYAGQETQYF. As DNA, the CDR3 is TGTGCCAGCAGCTTATATGCCGGTCAAGAGACCCAGTACTTC.

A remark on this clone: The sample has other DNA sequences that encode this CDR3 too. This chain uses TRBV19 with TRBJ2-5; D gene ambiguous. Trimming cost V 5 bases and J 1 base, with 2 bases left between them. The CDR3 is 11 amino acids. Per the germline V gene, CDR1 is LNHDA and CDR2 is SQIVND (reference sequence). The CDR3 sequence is CASSLQETQYF. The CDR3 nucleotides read TGTGCCAGTAGTCTCCAAGAGACCCAGTACTTC. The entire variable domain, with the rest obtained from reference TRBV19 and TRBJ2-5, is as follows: DGGITQSPKYLFRKEGQNVTLSCEQNLNHDAMYWYRQDPGQGLRLIYYSQIVNDFQKGDIAEGYSVSREKKESFPLTVTSAQKNPTAFYLCASSLQETQYFGPGTRLLVL.